These T cell receptor beta chains were read from a single sample in a study of blood T cells in healthy people across ages. MiXCR, run by TCRdb on the 5' RACE reads, gives a single entry per CDR3 protein. The repertoire holds about 640,000 distinct CDR3 sequences, 45% to 65% seen once, with roughly 34% in the top ten. The sequencing sample was made of blood. Receptors originate from a man in his fifties or sixties in good health. CDR3s include the opening cysteine and the closing phenylalanine or tryptophan. Each record gives: J gene, V gene, CDR3 length, D gene, clone size, CDR3 protein, CDR3 DNA. The D gene is left open where the match is weak. Size is stated for part of the rows, as once, few or many counts, or as a class when the clone is expanded.

TRBJ2-6	TRBV27	18	-	-	CASRGLTGRHSGANVLTF	TGTGCCAGCCGGGGGCTGACAGGGCGCCACTCTGGGGCCAACGTCCTGACTTTC
TRBJ2-3	TRBV3-1	14	TRBD2	-	CASSPGTSGSTQYF	TGTGCCAGCAGCCCCGGGACTAGCGGGAGTACGCAGTATTTT
TRBJ2-7	TRBV6-6	15	TRBD2	-	CASSPTSGITYEQYF	TGTGCCAGCAGCCCGACTAGCGGAATAACCTACGAGCAGTACTTC
TRBJ2-1	TRBV12-3/TRBV12-4	14	-	-	CASGVRGGYNEQFF	TGTGCCAGCGGCGTCCGGGGTGGGTACAATGAGCAGTTCTTC
TRBJ1-1	TRBV25-1	13	TRBD1	-	CASKTAGGAEAFF	TGTGCCAGCAAAACCGCAGGGGGCGCTGAAGCTTTCTTT
TRBJ2-5	TRBV20-1	13	-	-	CSALPRTYNEQYF	TGCAGTGCCCTTCCCCGGACCTACAATGAGCAGTACTTC
TRBJ1-1	TRBV11-2	14	-	-	CASSFSDGPPEAFF	TGTGCCAGCAGCTTTTCCGACGGACCCCCTGAAGCTTTCTTT
TRBJ2-7	TRBV20-1	14	TRBD2	-	CSARAPGLASEQYF	TGCAGTGCTAGAGCCCCGGGACTAGCATCCGAGCAGTACTTC
TRBJ1-5	TRBV15	15	-	-	CATSREIDSNQPQHF	TGTGCCACCAGCAGAGAGATAGATAGCAATCAGCCCCAGCATTTT
TRBJ2-7	TRBV5-1	14	TRBD1	-	CASKGDGQGHEQYF	TGCGCCAGCAAAGGGGACGGACAGGGGCACGAGCAGTACTTC
TRBJ2-7	TRBV6-1	15	TRBD1	-	CASCSDRGIQREQYF	TGTGCCAGCTGTTCCGACAGGGGGATTCAGCGCGAGCAGTACTTC
TRBJ1-5	TRBV7-9	18	-	once	CASSLPGRPVYSNQPQHF	TGTGCCAGCAGCTTACCAGGGAGGCCCGTTTATAGCAATCAGCCCCAGCATTTT
TRBJ1-2	TRBV5-1	15	TRBD1	-	CASSPTGSSSGEDTF	TGCGCCAGCAGCCCGACAGGGTCTAGTTCGGGGGAGGACACCTTC
TRBJ2-7	TRBV6-6	15	TRBD2	-	CASSKGLAGPNEQYF	TGTGCCAGCAGCAAGGGACTAGCGGGTCCTAACGAGCAGTACTTC
TRBJ2-3	TRBV7-8	14	-	once	CASSFGRGIDTQYF	TGTGCCAGCAGCTTTGGTCGGGGGATAGATACGCAGTATTTT
TRBJ2-2	TRBV7-2	14	-	once	CASSQQPPYGELFF	TGTGCCAGCAGCCAGCAACCCCCTTACGGGGAGCTGTTTTTT
TRBJ2-5	TRBV5-1	14	-	once	CASSFGSGSETQYF	TGCGCCAGCAGCTTCGGGTCGGGTTCGGAGACCCAGTACTTC
TRBJ1-5	TRBV3-1	15	-	-	CASSQDLATGQPQHF	TGTGCCAGCAGCCAAGACCTAGCCACGGGTCAGCCCCAGCATTTT
TRBJ2-4	TRBV6-1	12	TRBD2	-	CAAGEEGNIQYF	TGTGCAGCGGGGGAGGAGGGGAACATTCAGTACTTC
TRBJ1-1	TRBV11-2	12	-	few	CASSLQNTEAFF	TGTGCCAGCAGTTTACAGAACACTGAAGCTTTCTTT
TRBJ1-6	TRBV6-6	13	-	-	CATLWGEGSPLHF	TGTGCCACCCTATGGGGGGAGGGATCACCCCTCCACTTT
TRBJ2-3	TRBV12-3/TRBV12-4	16	-	-	CASSPIRGASTDTQYF	TGTGCCAGCAGCCCGATTAGGGGGGCTAGCACAGATACGCAGTATTTT
TRBJ2-1	TRBV7-8	17	TRBD2	-	CASSVTGLAGSYNEQFF	TGTGCCAGCAGTGTGACCGGACTAGCGGGGAGTTACAATGAGCAGTTCTTC
TRBJ1-2	TRBV12-3/TRBV12-4	12	-	-	CASSLYRVGYTF	TGTGCCAGCAGCCTATACAGGGTTGGCTACACCTTC
TRBJ2-1	TRBV29-1	14	TRBD1	-	CSVHRDRGVNEQFF	TGCAGCGTACACCGGGACAGGGGAGTAAATGAGCAGTTCTTC
TRBJ2-1	TRBV12-3/TRBV12-4	13	TRBD1	-	CASTQTGLNEQFF	TGTGCCAGCACTCAGACAGGGTTAAATGAGCAGTTCTTC
TRBJ1-2	TRBV28	14	TRBD1	-	CASSFEGAQLRYTF	TGTGCCAGCAGTTTTGAGGGGGCCCAATTAAGATACACCTTC
TRBJ2-1	TRBV11-2	15	TRBD2	few	CASSPRTSGAAEQFF	TGTGCCAGCAGCCCCCGGACTAGCGGGGCGGCTGAGCAGTTCTTC
TRBJ2-3	TRBV9	13	-	-	CASSGLDLDTQYF	TGTGCCAGCAGCGGACTAGATTTAGATACGCAGTATTTT
TRBJ2-7	TRBV20-1	12	TRBD1	once	CSAMDRAHEQYF	TGCAGTGCTATGGACAGGGCCCACGAGCAGTACTTC
TRBJ2-1	TRBV5-1	15	TRBD1	-	CASSLTGQGTNEQFF	TGCGCCAGCAGCCTGACGGGACAGGGAACGAATGAGCAGTTCTTC
TRBJ2-1	TRBV4-1	17	-	few	CASSQDESGPIYNEQFF	TGCGCCAGCAGCCAAGATGAATCGGGACCCATCTACAATGAGCAGTTCTTC
TRBJ2-2	TRBV29-1	17	TRBD1	-	CSVAFGQGTQGTGELFF	TGCAGCGTTGCCTTTGGACAGGGCACCCAGGGAACCGGGGAGCTGTTTTTT
TRBJ2-5	TRBV7-6	12	-	once	CASSFNRETQYF	TGTGCCAGCAGCTTCAATCGCGAGACCCAGTACTTC
TRBJ2-1	TRBV7-6	15	-	-	CASSLWLDRSNEQFF	TGTGCCAGCAGCTTATGGCTAGATCGGTCCAATGAGCAGTTCTTC
TRBJ2-3	TRBV5-1	15	-	many	CASSLEARRTDTQYF	TGCGCCAGCAGCTTGGAGGCTCGCCGCACAGATACGCAGTATTTT
TRBJ1-2	TRBV20-1	14	-	-	CSALPWGVQDGYTF	TGCAGTGCTCTCCCTTGGGGAGTTCAGGATGGCTACACCTTC
TRBJ2-7	TRBV21-1	16	-	-	CASSKGGTDIIYEQYF	TGTGCCAGCAGCAAAGGGGGGACAGACATCATCTACGAGCAGTACTTC
TRBJ2-3	TRBV7-2	13	-	few	CASSRRGTDTQYF	TGTGCCAGCAGCCGACGCGGCACAGATACGCAGTATTTT
TRBJ2-5	TRBV25-1	17	TRBD2	-	CASSEFGVAGTTETQYF	TGTGCCAGCAGTGAATTCGGAGTAGCGGGGACTACAGAGACCCAGTACTTC
TRBJ1-2	TRBV5-1	15	-	-	CASSLAGRVDYGYTF	TGCGCCAGCAGCTTGGCCGGACGAGTGGACTATGGCTACACCTTC
TRBJ1-1	TRBV12-5	11	-	-	CASAQNTEAFF	TGTGCTAGTGCCCAGAACACTGAAGCTTTCTTT
TRBJ2-2	TRBV9	17	-	few	CASSQLPQALNTGELFF	TGTGCCAGCAGCCAACTTCCACAGGCCTTGAACACCGGGGAGCTGTTTTTT
TRBJ2-7	TRBV28	15	-	few	CAVARLSLLFYEQYF	TGTGCCGTAGCCAGACTCTCCCTCCTTTTTTACGAGCAGTACTTC
TRBJ2-1	TRBV5-1	16	TRBD2	-	CASSLDGSGGHNEQFF	TGCGCCAGCAGCTTGGATGGTAGCGGGGGACACAATGAGCAGTTCTTC
TRBJ2-5	TRBV7-9	16	TRBD1	-	CASSPWTGGPLETQYF	TGTGCCAGCAGCCCATGGACAGGGGGCCCCCTGGAGACCCAGTACTTC
TRBJ2-3	TRBV6-6	15	TRBD1	few	CASRLPGQGQDTQYF	TGTGCCAGCAGACTGCCGGGACAGGGTCAGGATACGCAGTATTTT
TRBJ1-1	TRBV5-1	14	-	few	CASSLSTPNTEAFF	TGCGCCAGCAGCTTGTCCACACCTAACACTGAAGCTTTCTTT
TRBJ2-5	TRBV7-2	14	TRBD1	few	CASSVTGGGETQYF	TGTGCCAGCAGCGTGACAGGGGGCGGAGAGACCCAGTACTTC
TRBJ2-4	TRBV12-3/TRBV12-4	16	-	-	CASIGAATQAKNIQYF	TGTGCCAGCATTGGGGCAGCTACCCAAGCCAAAAACATTCAGTACTTC